These 14 T cell receptor beta chains originate from one sample sequenced in a study of STAT3 mutations in large granular lymphocyte leukemia. Produced via immunoSEQ multiplex PCR; TCRdb's table is partial and in-frame only. The sample lists some 6,000 clones; around 90% were seen once. Their cognate antigens are unknown. General study results and limits: At least one immunodominant TCR beta clonotype appeared in every T-cell large granular lymphocyte leukemia patient.

Sequencing input: PBMCs. All receptors come from a human donor with T large granular lymphocyte leukemia. Some clones in this sample may be carry-over from other donors' samples.

V is TRBV4-1 and J is TRBJ1-2, with D perhaps TRBD1 (5 bases). CDR1 MGHRA and CDR2 YSYEKL come from the germline V gene. Trimming removed 1 base from V and 5 bases from J, with 20 bases in between. This CDR3 is built from 17 residues. CDR3 protein: CASSQGGFGELAYGYTF. The CDR3 bases are TGCGCCAGCAGCCAAGGGGGGTTCGGGGAATTGGCGTATGGCTACACCTTC.

J is TRBJ2-7 and V is TRBV7-9, with unresolved D. The CDR3 runs to 13 residues. V lost 5 bases and J 2 bases, leaving 10 bases between the germline ends. Germline V lookup: CDR1 SEHNR, CDR2 FQNEAQ (reference sequence). CDR3 nucleotides: TGTGCCAGCAGCCCGGGTGGTACCTACGAGCAGTACTTC. Translated, it gives CASSPGGTYEQYF.

The CDR3 sequence is CASNQGPSYEQYF. In nucleotides, the CDR3 is TGTGCCAGCAACCAGGGGCCATCCTACGAGCAGTACTTC. The chain has TRBV28 and TRBJ2-7; D might be TRBD1 (6 bases). Germline CDR1 MDHEN, CDR2 SYDVKM. This CDR3 comprises 13 residues. The V end lost 7 bases, the J end lost 1 base, and 11 bases lay between the germline ends.

This clone appeared a few times. The chain has TRBV6-5 and TRBJ1-1; TRBD1 matches at 11 bases. The V and J ends lost 5 bases and 7 bases, in that order; junction bases with no gene match: 9. The CDR3 covers 15 residues. CDR1 is MNHEY, CDR2 SVGAGI, per germline. This chain's CDR3 is CASSPTGQGAREAFF. CDR3 nucleotides: TGTGCCAGCAGTCCAACCGGACAGGGGGCACGTGAAGCTTTCTTT.

This clone appeared once. This rearrangement joins TRBV5-6 to TRBJ1-1, with D perhaps matching TRBD1 (5 bases). The CDR3 is 13 residues long. Germline CDR1 SGHDT, CDR2 YYEEEE. The V gene lost 3 bases and the J gene lost 4 bases, with 10 bases spanning the gap. The CDR3: CASSWGGATEAFF. Written as DNA, the CDR3 is TGTGCCAGCAGCTGGGGAGGGGCCACTGAAGCTTTCTTT.

Only a few counts were recorded for this clone. This chain connects TRBV18 to TRBJ1-1; D unresolved. The ends were cut back, 3 bases at V and 0 bases at J, with 8 bases in the middle. The CDR3 totals 14 residues. Germline V gene lookup returns CDR1 KGHSH and CDR2 LQKENI. The CDR3: CASSPELVNTEAFF. CDR3 DNA: TGTGCCAGCTCACCGGAACTCGTGAACACTGAAGCTTTCTTT.

The table lists this clone with a few counts. The chain links TRBV20-1 to TRBJ2-7; no firm D call. The CDR3 is made up of 11 amino acids. V gave up 3 bases and J gave up 1 base, with 4 bases separating them. Germline assignment: CDR1 DFQATT and CDR2 SNEGSKA (reference sequence). The CDR3 sequence is CSASDSYEQYV. The CDR3, as DNA: TGCAGTGCTAGTGATTCCTACGAGCAGTACGTC.

The chain links TRBV5-1 to TRBJ2-2; possible D gene TRBD1, 6 bases. V was trimmed by 4 bases and J by 0 bases, leaving 13 bases between them. Looked up from germline, CDR1 is SGHRS and CDR2 is YFSETQ. CDR3 length: 16 amino acids. The CDR3, as DNA: TGCGCCAGCAGCGTGGGACACACGACGAACACCGGGGAGCTGTTTTTT. Translated: CASSVGHTTNTGELFF. Looking up the rest from reference TRBV5-1 and TRBJ2-2 gives the full variable domain: KAGVTQTPRYLIKTRGQQVTLSCSPISGHRSVSWYQQTPGQGLQFLFEYFSETQRNKGNFPGRFSGRQFSNSRSEMNVSTLELGDSALYLCASSVGHTTNTGELFFGEGSRLTVL.

This clone has a single count. This chain joins TRBV2 and TRBJ2-2; no clear D. V lost 7 bases and J lost 0, with 15 bases in between. Germline CDR1 is SNHLY and CDR2 is FYNNEI. This CDR3 comprises 16 residues. The CDR3 is CASNEGPLTNTGELFF. The CDR3 region has the DNA TGTGCCAGCAACGAAGGCCCCCTTACGAACACCGGGGAGCTGTTTTTT.

The rearrangement joins TRBV2 to TRBJ2-3; the D is unclear. The CDR3 loop spans 13 amino acids. V was pared by 6 bases and J by 0 bases, with 7 bases between. Per the germline V gene, CDR1 is SNHLY and CDR2 is FYNNEI. The DNA for the CDR3 is TGTGCCAGCAGCCTGGGCAGCACAGATACGCAGTATTTT. This gives the protein CASSLGSTDTQYF.

The chain has TRBV7-9 and TRBJ2-2; possibly TRBD1 or TRBD2 for D (5 bases each). This CDR3 has 16 amino acids. Trimming cost V 3 bases and J 5 bases, with 16 bases left between them. Germline lookup yields CDR1 SEHNR and CDR2 FQNEAQ (reference sequence). CDR3 bases: TGTGCCAGCAGCTTGGGGACGGGCGTGAGGACCGGGGAGCTGTTTTTT. Protein sequence: CASSLGTGVRTGELFF.

In DNA, the CDR3 is TGTGCCAGCACCCTCGGGACCTATTATGGCTACACCTTC. Protein: CASTLGTYYGYTF. The V and J genes are TRBV28 and TRBJ1-2; a weak D match, TRBD1 (5 bases). Germline assignment: CDR1 MDHEN and CDR2 SYDVKM. V lost 7 bases and J lost 5, with 14 bases in between. This CDR3 comprises 13 residues.

In its sample, this clone was seen a few times. J is TRBJ1-2 and V is TRBV5-1; TRBD1 agrees at 8 bases. The V gene's germline CDR1 is SGHRS and CDR2 YFSETQ. The V gene end was trimmed by 3 bases and the J gene end by 5 bases; junction bases not matched to a gene: 0. This CDR3 region has 12 residues. CDR3 in DNA: TGCGCCAGCAGCTGGACAGGGTATGGCTACACCTTC. Translating gives CASSWTGYGYTF.

The rearrangement links TRBV7-2 to TRBJ2-6; D call uncertain. CDR3 size: 15 residues. Trimming pared 2 bases from V and 1 base from J, leaving 6 bases between. Germline loops: CDR1 SGHTA, CDR2 FQGNSA. In nucleotides, the CDR3 is TGTGCCAGCAGCTTAAGGGCTTCTGGGGCCAACGTCCTGACTTTC. Protein: CASSLRASGANVLTF.